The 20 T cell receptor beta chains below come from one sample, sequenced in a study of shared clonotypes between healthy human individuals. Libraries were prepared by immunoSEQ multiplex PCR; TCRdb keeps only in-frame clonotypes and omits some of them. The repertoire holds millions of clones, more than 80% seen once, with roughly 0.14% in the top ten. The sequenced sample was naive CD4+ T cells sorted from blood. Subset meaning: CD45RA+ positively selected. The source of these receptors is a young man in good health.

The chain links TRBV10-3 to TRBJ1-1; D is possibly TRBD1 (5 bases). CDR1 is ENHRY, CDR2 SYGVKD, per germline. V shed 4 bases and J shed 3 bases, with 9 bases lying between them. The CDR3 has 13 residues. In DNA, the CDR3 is TGTGCCATCAGTGCAGGGTCGGACACTGAAGCTTTCTTT. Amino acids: CAISAGSDTEAFF.

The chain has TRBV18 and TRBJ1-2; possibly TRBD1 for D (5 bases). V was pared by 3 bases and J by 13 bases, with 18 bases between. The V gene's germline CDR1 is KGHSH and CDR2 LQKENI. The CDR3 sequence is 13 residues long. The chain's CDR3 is CASSPNRDPPITF. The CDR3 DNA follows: TGTGCCAGCTCACCTAATCGGGACCCCCCCATCACCTTC. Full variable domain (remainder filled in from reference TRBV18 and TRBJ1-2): NAGVMQNPRHLVRRRGQEARLRCSPMKGHSHVYWYRQLPEEGLKFMVYLQKENIIDESGMPKERFSAEFPKEGPSILRIQQVVRGDSAAYFCASSPNRDPPITFGSGTRLTVV.

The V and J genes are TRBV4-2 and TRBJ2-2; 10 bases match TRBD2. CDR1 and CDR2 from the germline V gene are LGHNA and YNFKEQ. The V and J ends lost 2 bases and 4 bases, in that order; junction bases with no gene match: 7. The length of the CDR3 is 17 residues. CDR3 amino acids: CASSQRLAGLFTGELFF. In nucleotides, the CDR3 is TGTGCCAGCAGCCAAAGACTAGCGGGTCTGTTCACCGGGGAGCTGTTTTTT.

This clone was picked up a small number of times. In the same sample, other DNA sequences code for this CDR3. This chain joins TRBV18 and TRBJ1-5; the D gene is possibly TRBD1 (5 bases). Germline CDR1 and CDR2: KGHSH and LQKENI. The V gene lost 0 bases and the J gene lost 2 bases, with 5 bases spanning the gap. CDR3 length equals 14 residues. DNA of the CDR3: TGTGCCAGCTCACCACCGACAGGCAATCAGCCCCAGCATTTT. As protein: CASSPPTGNQPQHF.

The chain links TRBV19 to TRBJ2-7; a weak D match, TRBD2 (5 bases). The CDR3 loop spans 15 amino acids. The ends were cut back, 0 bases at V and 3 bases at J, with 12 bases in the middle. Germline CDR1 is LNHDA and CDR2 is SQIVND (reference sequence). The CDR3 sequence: CASSIEGGSVYEQYF. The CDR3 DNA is TGTGCCAGTAGTATAGAAGGAGGCAGTGTCTACGAGCAGTACTTC.

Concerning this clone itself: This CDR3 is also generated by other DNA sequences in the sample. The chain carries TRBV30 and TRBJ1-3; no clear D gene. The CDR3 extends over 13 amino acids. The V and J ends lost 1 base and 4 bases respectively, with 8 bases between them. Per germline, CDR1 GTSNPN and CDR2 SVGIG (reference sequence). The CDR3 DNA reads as TGTGCCTGGAGTGGGACGGTCGGAAACACCATATATTTT. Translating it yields CAWSGTVGNTIYF.

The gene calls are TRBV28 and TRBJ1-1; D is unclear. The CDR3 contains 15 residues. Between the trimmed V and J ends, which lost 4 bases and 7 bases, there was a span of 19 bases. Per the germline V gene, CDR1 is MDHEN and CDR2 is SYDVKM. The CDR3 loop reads CASSSSSSTIIEAFF. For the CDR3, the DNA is TGTGCCAGCAGTTCATCGTCTTCTACGATCATTGAAGCTTTCTTT.

This chain's CDR3 is CAFGSISYEQYF. As DNA, the CDR3 is TGTGCCTTCGGGTCTATATCCTACGAGCAGTACTTC. The J gene is TRBJ2-7, the V gene TRBV5-4; D is ambiguous. This CDR3 is built from 12 residues. Per germline, CDR1 SGHNT and CDR2 YYREEE (reference sequence). With 10 bases removed from V and 1 base from J, the gap between germline ends came to 12 bases.

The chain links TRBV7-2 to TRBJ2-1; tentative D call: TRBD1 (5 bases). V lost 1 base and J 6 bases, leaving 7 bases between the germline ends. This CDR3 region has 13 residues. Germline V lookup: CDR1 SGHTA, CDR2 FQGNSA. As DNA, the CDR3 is TGTGCCAGCAGCTTAGGACAGATCAATGAGCAGTTCTTC. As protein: CASSLGQINEQFF.

The CDR3 reads CASSLSFVRGAWETQYF. The CDR3 nucleotides read TGTGCCAGCAGTTTATCGTTCGTGAGGGGGGCTTGGGAGACCCAGTACTTC. This chain connects TRBV27 to TRBJ2-5; the D call may be TRBD1 or TRBD2 (6 bases each). Trimming cost V 0 bases and J 5 bases, with 19 bases left between them. The germline CDR1 and CDR2 sequences are MNHEY and SMNVEV (reference sequence). The CDR3 runs 17 residues.

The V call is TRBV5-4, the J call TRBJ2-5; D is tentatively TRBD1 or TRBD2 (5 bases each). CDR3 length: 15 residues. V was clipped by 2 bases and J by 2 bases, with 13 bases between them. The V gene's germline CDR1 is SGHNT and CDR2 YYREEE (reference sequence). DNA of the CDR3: TGTGCCAGCAGCTTCACCGGGACCCTTCAAGAGACCCAGTACTTC. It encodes CASSFTGTLQETQYF.

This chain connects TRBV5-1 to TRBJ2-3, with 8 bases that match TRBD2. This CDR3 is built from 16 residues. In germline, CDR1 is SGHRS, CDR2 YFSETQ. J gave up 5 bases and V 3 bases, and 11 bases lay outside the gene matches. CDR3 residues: CASSSGLAGAGDTQYF. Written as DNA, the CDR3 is TGCGCCAGCAGCTCAGGACTAGCAGGGGCGGGAGATACGCAGTATTTT.

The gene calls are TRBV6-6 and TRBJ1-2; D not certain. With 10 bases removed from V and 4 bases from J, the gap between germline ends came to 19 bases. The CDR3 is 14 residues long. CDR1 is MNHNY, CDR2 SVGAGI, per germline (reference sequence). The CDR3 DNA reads TGTGCCACTGGGCTAGACGGTCTATCCTATGGCTACACCTTC. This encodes CATGLDGLSYGYTF.

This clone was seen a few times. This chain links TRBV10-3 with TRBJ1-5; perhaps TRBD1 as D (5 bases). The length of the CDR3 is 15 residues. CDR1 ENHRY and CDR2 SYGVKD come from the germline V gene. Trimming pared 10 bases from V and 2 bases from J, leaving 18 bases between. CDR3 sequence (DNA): TGTGCCACCGGGTTCCGGGGCGAGGGCAATCAGCCCCAGCATTTT. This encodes CATGFRGEGNQPQHF.

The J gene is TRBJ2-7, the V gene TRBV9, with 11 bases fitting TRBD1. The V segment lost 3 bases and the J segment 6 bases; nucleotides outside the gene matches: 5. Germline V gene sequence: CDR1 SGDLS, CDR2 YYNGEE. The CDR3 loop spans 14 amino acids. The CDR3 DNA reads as TGTGCCAGCAGCGCACGGACAGGGGGCGGCGAGCAGTACTTC. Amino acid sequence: CASSARTGGGEQYF. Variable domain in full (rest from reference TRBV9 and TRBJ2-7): DSGVTQTPKHLITATGQRVTLRCSPRSGDLSVYWYQQSLDQGLQFLIQYYNGEERAKGNILERFSAQQFPDLHSELNLSSLELGDSALYFCASSARTGGGEQYFGPGTRLTVT.

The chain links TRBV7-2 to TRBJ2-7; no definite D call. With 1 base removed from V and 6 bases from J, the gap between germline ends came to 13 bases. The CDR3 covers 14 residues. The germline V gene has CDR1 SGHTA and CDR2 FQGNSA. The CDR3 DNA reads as TGTGCCAGCAGCTTAGGGGTGGGCTTGGGCGAGCAGTACTTC. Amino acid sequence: CASSLGVGLGEQYF.

The CDR3 spells CASSEDRRNTEAFF. DNA of the CDR3: TGTGCCAGCAGTGAGGACAGGCGGAACACTGAAGCTTTCTTT. The J gene is TRBJ1-1, the V gene TRBV6-6, with 7 bases identical to TRBD1. The CDR3 sequence is 14 residues long. Losses at the gene ends were 5 bases for V and 1 base for J; bases not matched to a gene: 4. Germline values: CDR1 MNHNY, CDR2 SVGAGI (reference sequence).

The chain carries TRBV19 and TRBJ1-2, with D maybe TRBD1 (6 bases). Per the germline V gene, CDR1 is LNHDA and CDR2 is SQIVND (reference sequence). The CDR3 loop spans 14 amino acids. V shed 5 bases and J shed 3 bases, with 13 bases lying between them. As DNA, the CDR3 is TGTGCCAGTAGTGGGACATTCGGAGACTATGGCTACACCTTC. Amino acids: CASSGTFGDYGYTF.

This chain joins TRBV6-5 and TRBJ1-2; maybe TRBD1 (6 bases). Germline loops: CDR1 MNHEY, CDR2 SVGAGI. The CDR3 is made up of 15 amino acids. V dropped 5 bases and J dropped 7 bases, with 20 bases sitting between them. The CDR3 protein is CASSRGAGLQGGYTF. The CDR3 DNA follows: TGTGCCAGCAGTCGGGGGGCAGGCCTCCAGGGTGGCTACACCTTC.

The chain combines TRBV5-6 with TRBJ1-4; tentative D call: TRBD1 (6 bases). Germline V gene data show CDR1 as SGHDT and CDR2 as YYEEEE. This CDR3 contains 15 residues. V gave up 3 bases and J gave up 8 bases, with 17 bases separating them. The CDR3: CASSSAGAIVEKLFF. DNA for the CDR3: TGTGCCAGCAGCTCGGCAGGGGCGATCGTAGAAAAACTGTTTTTT. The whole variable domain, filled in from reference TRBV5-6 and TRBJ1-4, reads DAGVTQSPTHLIKTRGQQVTLRCSPKSGHDTVSWYQQALGQGPQFIFQYYEEEERQRGNFPDRFSGHQFPNYSSELNVNALLLGDSALYLCASSSAGAIVEKLFFGSGTQLSVL.